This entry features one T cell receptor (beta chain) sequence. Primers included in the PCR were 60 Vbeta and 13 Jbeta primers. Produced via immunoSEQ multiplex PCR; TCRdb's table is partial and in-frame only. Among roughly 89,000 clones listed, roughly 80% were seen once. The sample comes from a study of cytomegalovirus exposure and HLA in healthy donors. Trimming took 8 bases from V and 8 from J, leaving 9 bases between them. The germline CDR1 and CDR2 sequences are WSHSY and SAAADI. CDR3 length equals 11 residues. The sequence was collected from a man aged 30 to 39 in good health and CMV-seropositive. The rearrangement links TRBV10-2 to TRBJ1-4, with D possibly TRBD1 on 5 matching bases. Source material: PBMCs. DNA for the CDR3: TGCGCCAGCGGCCGACAGGAAAAACTGTTTTTT. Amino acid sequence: CASGRQEKLFF.